The entry below describes one T cell receptor (beta chain). This sample was included in a study of blood T cell repertoires in COVID-19. Donors of Cohort 3 who recovered were those that had two negative PCRs, clearance, or symptom resolution. Authors' processing steps: Using reference gene primer amplification, nucleated cell counts were estimated. The repertoire was sequenced with immunoSEQ multiplex PCR; TCRdb's copy has only in-frame clones and lacks some. Clone size and V and J calls were adopted from that table, with D and trimming inferred from the DNA. This table has 350,000 or so clones, roughly 90% appearing once. Germline lookup yields CDR1 SEHNR and CDR2 FQNEAQ (reference sequence). Trimming took 5 bases from V and 3 from J, leaving 20 bases between them. The CDR3 totals 16 residues.

The chain links TRBV7-9 to TRBJ2-7; tentative D call: TRBD2 (6 bases). Sequencing was done on a sample of PBMCs or T cells enriched from blood (not recorded which). The TCR was taken from a woman in her twenties or thirties who had recovered from COVID-19. CDR3 amino acids: CASSQGSSQGGYEQYF. In DNA, the CDR3 is TGTGCCAGCAGCCAAGGGTCGTCGCAGGGAGGCTACGAGCAGTACTTC.